This T cell receptor beta chain is drawn from a study of shared clonotypes between healthy human individuals. Study-wide results and caveats: The study's rarefaction showed incomplete sorted-subset sequencing despite large depth. Tissues were not sampled, only blood, and their repertoires likely differ. Across a handful of donors, naive CD4 shared about 5%, naive CD8 more than 3%, memory CD4 roughly 2.1%, memory CD8 0.35% to 0.5%.

For this clone: Its target is not known. At the DNA level, this CDR3 is encoded by other sequences in the same sample as well.

The CDR3 length is 15 residues. The germline gives CDR1 LNHNV, CDR2 YYDKDF (reference sequence). Trimming removed 1 base from V and 1 base from J, with 7 bases in between. The DNA input per sorted-subset replicate PCR was 200 to 250 ng, corresponding to 28,000 or so T cell genomes. Generated by immunoSEQ multiplex PCR, the TCRdb table keeps only in-frame clones and is missing some. The sample holds around 2,100,000 clones, less than 95% seen once. In the naive CD8 group, cells lacked CD45RO and were positively selected for CCR7, so terminally differentiated effector memory CD45RA+ cells were left out.

Sequencing was performed on naive CD8+ T cells sorted from blood. This TCR was sampled from a man aged 18 to 35 in good health. The chain combines TRBV15 with TRBJ2-2; D is unresolved. CDR3 nucleotides: TGTGCCACCAGCAGAGGTACAGTGAACACCGGGGAGCTGTTTTTT. As protein: CATSRGTVNTGELFF.